This T cell receptor beta chain was sequenced in a study of T cells in Graves' hyperthyroidism and ophthalmopathy. Diagnoses used clinical symptoms, serum thyroxine and TRAb, thyroid ultrasound and orbital computed tomography. Ten or more counts support this clonotype. Its cognate antigen is unknown. This CDR3 region has 16 residues. Trimming took 1 base from V and 5 from J; bases not matched to a gene: 10. Study-wide points: Stable hyperthyroidism and ophthalmopathy were separated using 13 V-J signatures. A median around 6.8 months before onset, the model predicted ophthalmopathy.

Researchers took RNA transcripts and amplified the TCR beta CDR3 regions from them. HTBI primers drove first-round RT-PCR of the TCR CDR3. One entry per CDR3 protein, called by TCRdb with MiXCR from the multiplex PCR reads. There are 560,000 or so distinct CDR3 sequences in the sample; 15% to 20% occur only once, and around 50% lies in the top ten. Sequencing used blood. The chain combines TRBV12-3 or TRBV12-4 with TRBJ1-1; TRBD1 agrees at 7 bases. The TCR comes from a man in his forties with Graves' ophthalmopathy. The CDR3 protein is CASSLEFNRGGTEAFF. DNA for the CDR3: TGTGCCAGCAGTTTAGAATTCAACAGGGGAGGGACTGAAGCTTTCTTT.